The clone carrying this T cell receptor (beta chain) was recorded once. V was clipped by 4 bases and J by 8 bases, with 9 bases between them. CDR3 size: 12 residues. Germline V gives CDR1 SGDLS, CDR2 YYNGEE. This sample stems from a study of shared clonotypes between healthy human individuals. At the deep level, the assay was run. Over several immunoSEQ plates, each subset's genomic DNA was distributed in even portions. The assay was immunoSEQ multiplex PCR, and TCRdb's table has in-frame clones only and misses some. The sample carries around 1 million clones, approximately 80% recorded once. Investigators divided CD4+ cells into CD45RA+ naive and CD45RA-negative memory subsets.

The clonotype originates from a man in his late teens or twenties in good health. Sequenced: memory CD4+ T cells sorted from blood. Subset denoted: CD45RA-negative fraction. V gene TRBV9 combines with J gene TRBJ1-4; unclear D gene. This chain's CDR3 is CASSSQEEKLFF. DNA for the CDR3: TGTGCCAGCAGCTCACAAGAAGAAAAACTGTTTTTT.